The clone carrying this T cell receptor beta chain was recorded many times. The antigen is not known. These data originate in a study of T cell repertoires in cytomegalovirus infection. The wider study: The authors used CMV epitopes that were HLA-C-restricted (recently identified) and HLA-B-restricted (well studied). Matching HLA type and CMV infection were both indicated by public TCR beta signatures. General study points: CMV carriers with the relevant HLA were identified by cumulative public TCR beta family frequency. CMV-specific TCR beta clonotypes restricted by HLA-C dominated the ex vivo response.

TCRdb re-derived calls from the reads in MiXCR, one entry per CDR3 protein. Among hundreds of thousands of distinct CDR3 sequences listed, around 30% were seen once. The origin of this receptor is a human donor in good health (CMV status not recorded). Some clones in this sample may be carry-over from other donors' samples. The material was cultured CD8+ T cells from PBMCs, obtained from culture after CMV antigen stimulation.

CDR3 sequence (DNA): TGTGCCAGCAGCTTACCCCCTCACGCCGCAGATACGCAGTATTTT. Its translation is CASSLPPHAADTQYF. The rearrangement uses TRBV7-6 and TRBJ2-3; D unclear. There are 15 residues in the CDR3. V was shortened by 2 bases and J by 4 bases, with 13 bases between the two germline ends. Germline loops: CDR1 SGHVS, CDR2 FNYEAQ.